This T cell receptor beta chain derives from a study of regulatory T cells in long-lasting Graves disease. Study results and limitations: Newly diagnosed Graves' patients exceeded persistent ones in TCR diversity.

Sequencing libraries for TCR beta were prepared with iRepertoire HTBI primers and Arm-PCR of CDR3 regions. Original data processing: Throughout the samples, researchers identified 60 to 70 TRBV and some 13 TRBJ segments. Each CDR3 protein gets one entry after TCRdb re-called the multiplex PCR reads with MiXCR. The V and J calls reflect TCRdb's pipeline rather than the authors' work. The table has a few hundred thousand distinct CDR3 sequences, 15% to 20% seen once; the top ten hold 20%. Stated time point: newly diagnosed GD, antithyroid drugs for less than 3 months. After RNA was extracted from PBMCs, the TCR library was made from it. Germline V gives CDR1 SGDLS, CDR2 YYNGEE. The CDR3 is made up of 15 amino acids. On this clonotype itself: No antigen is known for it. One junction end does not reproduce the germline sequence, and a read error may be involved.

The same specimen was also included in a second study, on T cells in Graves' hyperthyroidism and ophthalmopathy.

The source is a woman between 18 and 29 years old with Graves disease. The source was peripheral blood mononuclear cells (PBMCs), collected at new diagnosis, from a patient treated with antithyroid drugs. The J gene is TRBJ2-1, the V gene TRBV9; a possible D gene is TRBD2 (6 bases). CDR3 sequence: CASSVGGSSYNEQLF. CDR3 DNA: TGTGCCAGCAGCGTTGGGGGGTCCTCCTACAATGAGCAGCTCTTC.